The rows below give T cell receptor beta chains drawn from one sample of a study of cytomegalovirus exposure and HLA in healthy donors. TCRdb keeps only in-frame clones here, not all; method: immunoSEQ multiplex PCR. The sample yields 200,000 to 250,000 clones, 80% to 90% seen once. Sequencing was done on a sample of PBMCs. These receptors all come from a woman between 18 and 30 years old in good health and CMV-seropositive. Both conserved end residues are part of each CDR3. Fields, in order: J gene, V gene, CDR3 length, D gene, clone size, CDR3 protein, CDR3 DNA. A D gene is named only where the DNA matches it firmly. Size is omitted from some rows. Given values are once, few, many or a class for expanded clones.

>TRBJ2-2|TRBV9|14|TRBD2|NA
CASSVGLGAGELFF
TGTGCCAGCAGCGTCGGACTAGGGGCCGGGGAGCTGTTTTTT
>TRBJ2-7|TRBV29-1|13|TRBD1|NA
CSVEGDSSYEQYF
TGCAGCGTTGAAGGGGACAGTTCCTACGAGCAGTACTTC
>TRBJ2-5|TRBV5-1|14|TRBD2|NA
CASSSSGSKETQYF
TGCGCCAGCAGCTCCAGCGGGAGCAAGGAGACCCAGTACTTC
>TRBJ2-1|TRBV6-1|12|NA|NA
CASSDFNNEQFF
TGTGCCAGCAGTGACTTTAACAATGAGCAGTTCTTC
>TRBJ1-2|TRBV30|15|NA|NA
CAWRASGEDNYGYTF
TGTGCCTGGCGTGCCAGTGGTGAGGATAACTATGGCTACACCTTC
>TRBJ2-5|TRBV16|15|TRBD1|NA
CASSRDRGYQETQYF
TGTGCCAGCAGCCGGGACAGGGGGTACCAAGAGACCCAGTACTTC
>TRBJ2-7|TRBV28|17|NA|NA
CASSPNWGGFNSYEQYF
TGTGCCAGCTCACCAAACTGGGGGGGCTTCAACTCCTACGAGCAGTACTTC
>TRBJ2-3|TRBV28|17|TRBD2|NA
CASSTPEAGPSTDTQYF
TGTGCCAGCAGTACCCCCGAAGCGGGGCCCTCCACAGATACGCAGTATTTT
>TRBJ2-1|TRBV11-1|13|NA|NA
CASRPTRYNEQFF
TGTGCCAGCAGGCCTACTAGGTACAATGAGCAGTTCTTC
>TRBJ2-1|TRBV7-8|17|TRBD2|NA
CASSLDRLARGYNEQFF
TGTGCCAGCAGCTTAGATCGACTAGCGAGGGGATACAATGAGCAGTTCTTC
>TRBJ1-1|TRBV5-1|13|NA|NA
CASRSRRDTEAFF
TGCGCCAGCCGCTCACGGAGGGACACTGAAGCTTTCTTT
>TRBJ1-1|TRBV18|13|NA|NA
CASSPRQNTEAFF
TGTGCCAGCTCACCGAGGCAGAACACTGAAGCTTTCTTT
>TRBJ1-2|TRBV30|14|NA|NA
CAWSGFGGGHGYTF
TGTGCCTGGAGTGGATTCGGGGGGGGCCATGGCTACACCTTC
>TRBJ2-3|TRBV10-1|17|TRBD1|NA
CASSRGQGFSLGDTQYF
TGCGCCAGCAGCCGGGGACAGGGATTCAGTTTAGGAGATACGCAGTATTTT
>TRBJ2-1|TRBV27|17|TRBD2|NA
CASSLSSGRSPYNEQFF
TGTGCCAGCAGTTTATCTAGCGGGAGAAGTCCCTACAATGAGCAGTTCTTC
>TRBJ1-2|TRBV2|14|NA|NA
CASREDSAVYGYTF
TGTGCCAGCAGGGAGGACAGTGCCGTCTATGGCTACACCTTC
>TRBJ2-1|TRBV28|15|NA|NA
CASSRPGSYYNEQFF
TGTGCCAGCAGTCGGCCGGGGTCCTATTACAATGAGCAGTTCTTC
>TRBJ2-1|TRBV2|14|NA|NA
CASSEATIMNEQFF
TGTGCCAGCAGTGAGGCTACTATAATGAATGAGCAGTTCTTC
>TRBJ1-1|TRBV6-1|14|NA|NA
CASSVGRANTEAFF
TGTGCCAGCAGTGTGGGCAGGGCCAACACTGAAGCTTTCTTT
>TRBJ2-3|TRBV9|17|TRBD1|NA
CASSVGGVRGRTDTQYF
TGTGCCAGCAGCGTAGGAGGAGTGAGGGGGCGCACAGATACGCAGTATTTT
>TRBJ1-5|TRBV27|16|TRBD1|NA
CASSPRTGMSNQPQHF
TGTGCCAGCAGTCCTCGGACAGGGATGAGCAATCAGCCCCAGCATTTT
>TRBJ2-1|TRBV9|17|NA|NA
CASSPQSRDSPYNEQFF
TGTGCCAGCAGCCCTCAGTCGAGGGATTCCCCCTACAATGAGCAGTTCTTC
>TRBJ1-1|TRBV10-1|13|NA|NA
CASSESRGSEAFF
TGCGCCAGCAGTGAGTCGCGCGGGTCTGAAGCTTTCTTT
>TRBJ2-3|TRBV5-5|13|TRBD1|NA
CASTTGGTDTQYF
TGTGCCAGCACTACAGGGGGCACAGATACGCAGTATTTT
>TRBJ2-5|TRBV9|14|NA|NA
CASSALGVEETQYF
TGTGCCAGCAGCGCCCTAGGGGTGGAGGAGACCCAGTACTTC
>TRBJ1-5|TRBV7-9|14|NA|NA
CASSWGQGNQPQHF
TGTGCCAGCAGCTGGGGTCAGGGGAATCAGCCCCAGCATTTT
>TRBJ1-2|TRBV9|13|NA|once
CASSRDIFYGYTF
TGTGCCAGCAGTAGGGACATCTTCTATGGCTACACCTTC
>TRBJ1-5|TRBV25-1|14|NA|NA
CASSGHSRDQPQHF
TGTGCCAGCAGTGGACACTCCCGAGATCAGCCCCAGCATTTT
>TRBJ2-7|TRBV27|15|TRBD2|NA
CASRGTSASTYEQYF
TGTGCCAGCAGGGGAACTAGCGCAAGTACCTACGAGCAGTACTTC
>TRBJ2-3|TRBV27|15|TRBD2|NA
CTTSGEGTSTDTQYF
TGTACTACTAGCGGGGAGGGGACTAGCACAGATACGCAGTATTTT
>TRBJ2-1|TRBV5-1|13|NA|NA
CASSFPGINEQFF
TGCGCCAGCAGCTTCCCCGGGATCAATGAGCAGTTCTTC
>TRBJ1-5|TRBV28|14|NA|NA
CASSSGRYNQPQHF
TGTGCCAGCAGTTCGGGGAGGTACAATCAGCCCCAGCATTTT
>TRBJ2-2|TRBV29-1|15|TRBD2|NA
CSVEPRGRFSGELFF
TGCAGCGTTGAGCCGCGCGGGAGGTTTAGCGGGGAGCTGTTTTTT
>TRBJ1-2|TRBV28|10|NA|NA
CASRGGGYTF
TGTGCCAGCAGGGGGGGTGGCTACACCTTC
>TRBJ2-7|TRBV28|11|NA|NA
CASSTQGEQYF
TGTGCCAGCAGTACCCAGGGGGAGCAGTACTTC
>TRBJ1-4|TRBV19|14|TRBD1|many
CASLQGGGNEKLFF
TGTGCCAGCCTACAGGGGGGAGGTAATGAAAAACTGTTTTTT
>TRBJ2-3|TRBV15|14|NA|NA
CATSSLRGTDTQYF
TGTGCCACCAGCTCCCTCAGGGGCACAGATACGCAGTATTTT
>TRBJ2-5|TRBV5-4|15|TRBD2|NA
CASSTLAGGEETQYF
TGTGCCAGCAGCACTCTAGCGGGAGGGGAAGAGACCCAGTACTTC
>TRBJ2-1|TRBV10-3|12|NA|NA
CAITGGGNEQFF
TGTGCCATCACAGGAGGAGGCAATGAGCAGTTCTTC
>TRBJ1-2|TRBV7-8|15|TRBD1|NA
CASSLGTGGGYGYTF
TGTGCCAGCAGCTTAGGGACAGGGGGCGGCTATGGCTACACCTTC
>TRBJ1-1|TRBV6-5|15|NA|NA
CASSYGGTANTEAFF
TGTGCCAGCAGTTACGGCGGGACGGCGAACACTGAAGCTTTCTTT
>TRBJ2-7|TRBV6-5|14|TRBD1|few
CASSRTGGSYEQYF
TGTGCCAGCAGTAGGACAGGGGGATCCTACGAGCAGTACTTC
>TRBJ1-1|TRBV7-8|16|NA|NA
CASSLARVTLNTEAFF
TGTGCCAGCAGCTTAGCTCGGGTCACTTTGAACACTGAAGCTTTCTTT
>TRBJ1-1|TRBV9|16|TRBD1|NA
CASSVGRGRLGTEAFF
TGTGCCAGCAGCGTAGGCAGGGGGCGTTTAGGCACTGAAGCTTTCTTT
>TRBJ2-7|TRBV27|16|NA|once
CASSSGGNRLSYEQYF
TGTGCCAGCAGTTCCGGAGGGAATCGCCTCTCCTACGAGCAGTACTTC
>TRBJ1-4|TRBV2|14|TRBD1|NA
CASSEKQGNEKLFF
TGTGCCAGCAGTGAAAAACAGGGGAATGAAAAACTGTTTTTT